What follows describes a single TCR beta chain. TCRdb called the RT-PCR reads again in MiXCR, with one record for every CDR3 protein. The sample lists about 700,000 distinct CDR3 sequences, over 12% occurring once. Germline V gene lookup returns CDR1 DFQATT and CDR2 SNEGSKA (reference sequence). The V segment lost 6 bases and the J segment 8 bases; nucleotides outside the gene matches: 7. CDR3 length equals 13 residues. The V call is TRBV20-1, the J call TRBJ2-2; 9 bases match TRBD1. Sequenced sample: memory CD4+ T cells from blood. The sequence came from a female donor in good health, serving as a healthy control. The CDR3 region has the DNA TGCAGTGCCCAGGACAGGGGAGGAGGGGAGCTGTTTTTT. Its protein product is CSAQDRGGGELFF.